The 3 T cell receptor beta chains given below trace back to one sample, sequenced in a study of blood T cell repertoires in COVID-19 (dated by TCRdb to the early 2020s). The library was built by means of the immunoSEQ multiplex PCR assay. As stored in TCRdb, this immuneACCESS dataset retains in-frame rearrangements with V and J assigned. A fraction of the clones does not appear; measured against another copy, unresolved V genes explain less than half of the discrepancy, and the remainder lacks a known reason. The sample profile shows around 100,000 clones; more than 80% of them were found once. Around 5.5% of the sample lies in the top ten. Sequencing used peripheral blood. These receptors originate from a woman aged 55-69 years with COVID-19, enrolled during active disease.

The V and J genes are TRBV4-1 and TRBJ1-2; D is unresolved. CDR3 length: 14 residues. Between the trimmed V and J ends, which lost 0 bases and 6 bases, there was a span of 11 bases. Germline V lookup: CDR1 MGHRA, CDR2 YSYEKL. This CDR3 is CASSQDGTVNGYTF. The CDR3 bases are TGCGCCAGCAGCCAAGATGGAACAGTCAATGGCTACACCTTC.

The rearrangement links TRBV14 to TRBJ1-4, with D maybe TRBD1 (6 bases). This CDR3 is 15 amino acids long. Germline CDR1 reads SGHDN; CDR2 reads FVKESK. Trimming removed 1 base from V and 10 bases from J, with 16 bases in between. Here the CDR3 DNA reads TGTGCCAGCAGCCAAGCATCCAGAGTCAGGGGAAAACTGTTTTTT. Protein: CASSQASRVRGKLFF. Combining the CDR3 with reference TRBV14 and TRBJ1-4 gives the whole variable domain EAGVTQFPSHSVIEKGQTVTLRCDPISGHDNLYWYRRVMGKEIKFLLHFVKESKQDESGMPNNRFLAERTGGTYSTLKVQPAELEDSGVYFCASSQASRVRGKLFFGSGTQLSVL.

V usage is TRBV5-1 and J usage is TRBJ2-4; perhaps TRBD1 as D (5 bases). The CDR3 extends over 11 amino acids. Germline lookup yields CDR1 SGHRS and CDR2 YFSETQ. Trimming removed 5 bases at V and 9 bases at J, with 9 bases between. The CDR3 sequence: CASRAQGIQYF. In nucleotides, the CDR3 is TGCGCCAGCAGGGCCCAGGGCATTCAGTACTTC.